The 27 T cell receptor beta chains listed next were all sequenced from one sample in a study of T cell clonotyping in hematopoietic cell transplantation. Measured with immunoSEQ multiplex PCR; TCRdb has only the in-frame clones, and not every one. Among 13,000 or so clones listed, over 75% were seen once. Sequencing used peripheral blood mononuclear cells. Source of these receptors: a man aged 25 to 40 in good health. Some clones in this sample may be carry-over from other donors' samples.

This clone was recorded only once. This rearrangement joins TRBV7-6 to TRBJ2-7; D possibly corresponds to TRBD1 (6 bases). Germline V gene data show CDR1 as SGHVS and CDR2 as FNYEAQ. Trimming stripped 2 bases from V and 2 bases from J, with 13 bases between. CDR3 length: 15 residues. DNA for the CDR3: TGTGCCAGCAGCTTATTAGTGGACAGACCCTACGAGCAGTACTTC. This encodes CASSLLVDRPYEQYF.

The V call is TRBV6-6, the J call TRBJ2-5; D is tentatively TRBD1 or TRBD2 (5 bases each). The CDR3 runs 14 residues. CDR1 and CDR2 (germline): MNHNY, SVGAGI (reference sequence). V was shortened by 2 bases and J by 5 bases, with 12 bases between the two germline ends. As DNA, the CDR3 is TGTGCCAGCAGTTACCAGGGACGATCGGAGACCCAGTACTTC. This translates into CASSYQGRSETQYF.

The chain couples TRBV5-8 to TRBJ1-1, with TRBD1 as a possible D gene (5 bases). The V gene's germline CDR1 is SGHTS and CDR2 YDEGEE. The CDR3 has 15 residues. V was cut by 0 bases and J by 7 bases, with 16 bases left in between. CDR3 in amino acids: CASSLDLGAGSEAFF. Written as DNA, the CDR3 is TGTGCCAGCAGCTTGGACCTCGGGGCAGGGAGTGAAGCTTTCTTT.

The chain has TRBV10-3 and TRBJ1-6, with 9 bases fitting TRBD1. CDR1 and CDR2 from the germline V gene are ENHRY and SYGVKD. With 5 bases clipped from V and 9 bases from J, the junction kept 5 bases outside the gene matches. This CDR3 is built from 14 residues. The CDR3 region has the DNA TGTGCCATCAGTAAGACAGGGGGGAGTTCACCCCTCCACTTT. It yields the protein CAISKTGGSSPLHF.

This chain connects TRBV6-6 to TRBJ1-1; D gene uncertain. Germline CDR1 and CDR2: MNHNY and SVGAGI (reference sequence). The CDR3 covers 14 residues. Trimming stripped 6 bases from V and 4 bases from J, with 15 bases between. The CDR3 nucleotides read TGTGCCAGCAGACCCCTGGCGGGGTCCACTGAAGCTTTCTTT. Translating gives CASRPLAGSTEAFF.

V is TRBV5-4 and J is TRBJ1-6; D gene ambiguous. The V and J ends lost 0 bases and 7 bases respectively, with 5 bases between them. The CDR3 consists of 13 residues. Germline loops: CDR1 SGHNT, CDR2 YYREEE (reference sequence). The DNA for the CDR3 is TGTGCCAGCAGCTTGGTAGGGAATTCACCCCTCCACTTT. It specifies CASSLVGNSPLHF.

This CDR3 is CASSFPRPRGAKNIQYF. In DNA form, the CDR3 reads TGTGCCAGCAGTTTTCCCCGCCCCAGGGGAGCCAAAAACATTCAGTACTTC. The V gene is TRBV28, the J gene TRBJ2-4, with TRBD1 as a possible D gene (6 bases). Germline values: CDR1 MDHEN, CDR2 SYDVKM. V lost 3 bases and J 0 bases, leaving 15 bases between the germline ends. The CDR3 covers 17 residues.

The rearrangement uses TRBV6-5 and TRBJ2-7, with D maybe TRBD1 (6 bases). This CDR3 spans 15 amino acids. V gave up 5 bases and J gave up 2 bases, with 16 bases separating them. Per the germline V gene, CDR1 is MNHEY and CDR2 is SVGAGI. The DNA for the CDR3 is TGTGCCAGCAGTCAAGGGACACCGGGACCCTACGAGCAGTACTTC. This sequence encodes CASSQGTPGPYEQYF.

V gene TRBV10-3 combines with J gene TRBJ1-5; D possibly corresponds to TRBD1 (5 bases). The CDR3 runs to 13 residues. The germline V and J ends were trimmed by 3 bases and 2 bases, with 5 bases remaining between them. CDR1 ENHRY and CDR2 SYGVKD come from the germline V gene. This CDR3 reads CAISDRGNQPQHF. CDR3 DNA sequence: TGTGCCATCAGTGACAGGGGCAATCAGCCCCAGCATTTT.

This clone was counted a single time. The genes are TRBV19 and TRBJ1-3; D is perhaps TRBD1 (5 bases). Germline CDR1 reads LNHDA; CDR2 reads SQIVND (reference sequence). Trimming took off 3 bases at V and 2 bases at J, with 17 bases between the two ends. The CDR3 spans 17 residues. The DNA of the CDR3 is TGTGCCAGTAGTATTCTAACAGGACTACCGGCTGGAAACACCATATATTTT. This encodes CASSILTGLPAGNTIYF.

The chain recombines TRBV11-1 with TRBJ2-7, with D possibly matching TRBD1 (5 bases). This CDR3 spans 13 amino acids. V was shortened by 5 bases and J by 0 bases, with 8 bases between the two germline ends. Per germline, CDR1 SGHAT and CDR2 FQDESV (reference sequence). As DNA, the CDR3 is TGTGCCAGCAGCAGGGGAAGCTCCTACGAGCAGTACTTC. The encoded protein is CASSRGSSYEQYF.

The V call is TRBV9, the J call TRBJ2-5; TRBD2 matches 10 bases. V shed 0 bases and J 5 bases; nucleotides not matched to a gene: 7. The CDR3 is made up of 16 amino acids. The germline V gene encodes CDR1 SGDLS and CDR2 YYNGEE. The CDR3 reads CASSVALAGAGETQYF. The CDR3 bases are TGTGCCAGCAGCGTAGCCCTAGCGGGAGCTGGTGAGACCCAGTACTTC.

This clone was counted a single time. The J gene is TRBJ2-7, the V gene TRBV29-1; 9 positions agree with TRBD1. Germline V gives CDR1 SQVTM, CDR2 ANQGSEA. J was trimmed by 4 bases and V by 4 bases; bases with no gene match: 5. The CDR3 spans 13 residues. The CDR3 region is CSVVRTGEYEQYF. The DNA for the CDR3 is TGCAGCGTTGTTAGGACAGGGGAATACGAGCAGTACTTC.

The J gene is TRBJ2-1, the V gene TRBV6-5, with no clear D. The CDR3 is made up of 16 amino acids. Germline CDR1 MNHEY, CDR2 SVGAGI. Trimming shortened V by 0 bases and J by 4 bases, and 13 bases separated the two germline ends. The CDR3 region is CASSYSSGSPYNEQFF. The CDR3 DNA reads as TGTGCCAGCAGTTACTCGAGTGGTTCACCGTACAATGAGCAGTTCTTC.

The V call is TRBV7-8, the J call TRBJ2-7; D unclear. CDR3 length: 15 residues. Germline V gives CDR1 SGHVS, CDR2 FQNEAQ. The germline V and J ends were trimmed by 5 bases and 0 bases, with 14 bases remaining between them. Written as DNA, the CDR3 is TGTGCCAGCAGCCTTTTAACGAGCAGCTCCTACGAGCAGTACTTC. Translation gives CASSLLTSSSYEQYF.

The gene calls are TRBV6-1 and TRBJ1-2; no firm D call. V lost 3 bases, J lost 4 bases, and 6 bases lay in between. CDR1 is MNHNS, CDR2 SASEGT, per germline. The CDR3 is 12 amino acids. The CDR3 nucleotides are TGTGCCAGCAGTGAGGGCAGCTATGGCTACACCTTC. This gives the protein CASSEGSYGYTF.

This clone appeared a few times. The V gene is TRBV11-3, the J gene TRBJ1-3; 9 bases are shared with TRBD1. Germline lookup yields CDR1 SGHNT and CDR2 YENEEA. Germline trimming cut 6 bases from V and 2 bases from J; bases unmatched to any gene: 2. This CDR3 contains 14 residues. In DNA form, the CDR3 reads TGTGCCAGCAGGGGGACAGGGCCTGGAAACACCATATATTTT. Translated: CASRGTGPGNTIYF.

This chain links TRBV7-6 with TRBJ1-1, with D unresolved. The CDR3 runs 13 residues. Germline-derived CDR1 and CDR2 are SGHVS and FNYEAQ. Between the trimmed V and J ends, which lost 1 base and 2 bases, there was a span of 5 bases. The CDR3 region has the DNA TGTGCCAGCAGCTTAGAGGCTAACACTGAAGCTTTCTTT. This translates into CASSLEANTEAFF.

In this sample, this clone turned up a few times. V usage is TRBV29-1 and J usage is TRBJ1-4; D unresolved. The CDR3 is 15 residues long. The V and J ends lost 0 bases and 0 bases respectively, with 8 bases between them. Per the germline V gene, CDR1 is SQVTM and CDR2 is ANQGSEA. The CDR3 DNA reads as TGCAGCGTTGAAGAGGGATGGGCAACTAATGAAAAACTGTTTTTT. Protein product: CSVEEGWATNEKLFF.

V and J are TRBV7-3 and TRBJ2-1; D is undetermined. Germline CDR1 reads SGHTA; CDR2 reads FQGTGA. There are 13 residues in the CDR3. Trimming left V 4 bases short and J 7 bases short, with 11 bases between. In DNA, the CDR3 is TGTGCCAGCAGCTCTGACCGCCAAAATGAGCAGTTCTTC. Residues: CASSSDRQNEQFF.

The gene calls are TRBV4-3 and TRBJ2-7; the match to TRBD1 covers 9 bases. V was pared by 0 bases and J by 2 bases, with 5 bases of the junction left unmatched. CDR3 length equals 16 residues. Per germline, CDR1 LGHNA and CDR2 YSLEER. The CDR3 region has the DNA TGCGCCAGCAGCCAAGAGGTGGGACAGGGAGCCTACGAGCAGTACTTC. Translating gives CASSQEVGQGAYEQYF.

The V and J genes are TRBV13 and TRBJ2-5; 9 bases match TRBD2. The J segment lost 2 bases and the V segment lost 1 base, leaving 5 bases of the junction unmatched. The germline V gene encodes CDR1 PRHDT and CDR2 FYEKMQ (reference sequence). The CDR3 covers 16 residues. CDR3 coding DNA: TGTGCCAGCAGCTTAGTAGAGACTAGCGGACAAGAGACCCAGTACTTC. Amino acids: CASSLVETSGQETQYF. Using reference TRBV13 and TRBJ2-5 for the parts outside the CDR3, the full variable domain is AAGVIQSPRHLIKEKRETATLKCYPIPRHDTVYWYQQGPGQDPQFLISFYEKMQSDKGSIPDRFSAQQFSDYHSELNMSSLELGDSALYFCASSLVETSGQETQYFGPGTRLLVL.

The chain carries TRBV19 and TRBJ2-7; TRBD1 matches 7 bases. The CDR3 length is 13 residues. V shed 5 bases and J 1 base; nucleotides not matched to a gene: 2. From germline, CDR1 is LNHDA and CDR2 SQIVND (reference sequence). The CDR3 reads CASSPQGSYEQYF. CDR3 in DNA: TGTGCCAGTAGTCCACAGGGGTCCTACGAGCAGTACTTC.

This clone was counted only a few times. The chain is built from TRBV30 and TRBJ1-3; tentative D call: TRBD1 (5 bases). V lost 2 bases to trimming and J lost 4 bases, with 27 bases between them. The germline gives CDR1 GTSNPN, CDR2 SVGIG (reference sequence). This CDR3 spans 19 amino acids. The chain's CDR3 is CAWSSRGGGATVRGNTIYF. Written as DNA, the CDR3 is TGTGCCTGGAGTAGCCGGGGAGGTGGGGCTACGGTTCGGGGAAACACCATATATTTT.

The chain combines TRBV5-4 with TRBJ1-2; D is unclear. The CDR3 sequence is 15 residues long. Germline loops: CDR1 SGHNT, CDR2 YYREEE (reference sequence). Trimming took off 0 bases at V and 7 bases at J, with 16 bases between the two ends. DNA of the CDR3: TGTGCCAGCAGCTTGGCAGGAAGCCTAGTAGGTGGCTACACCTTC. This codes for CASSLAGSLVGGYTF.

This chain links TRBV4-3 with TRBJ1-5; D not resolved. This CDR3 contains 15 residues. The germline CDR1 and CDR2 sequences are LGHNA and YSLEER. V lost 4 bases and J 3 bases, leaving 13 bases between the germline ends. CDR3 amino acids: CASSPSRNFNQPQHF. CDR3 bases: TGCGCCAGCAGCCCGAGCAGAAATTTCAATCAGCCCCAGCATTTT.

J is TRBJ1-2 and V is TRBV30; D gene unclear. CDR3 length equals 11 residues. The V gene lost 2 bases and the J gene lost 6 bases, with 7 bases spanning the gap. Germline V gene lookup returns CDR1 GTSNPN and CDR2 SVGIG (reference sequence). CDR3 in amino acids: CAWSSWDGYTF. The CDR3 DNA follows: TGTGCCTGGAGTAGCTGGGATGGCTACACCTTC. The full variable domain, in which reference TRBV30 and TRBJ1-2 provide the parts outside the CDR3, is SQTIHQWPATLVQPVGSPLSLECTVEGTSNPNLYWYRQAAGRGLQLLFYSVGIGQISSEVPQNLSASRPQDRQFILSSKKLLLSDSGFYLCAWSSWDGYTFGSGTRLTVV.